This T cell receptor beta chain was obtained from a study of blood T cell repertoires in COVID-19. Looking at the study overall: Some COVID-19 samples were acute and others convalescent; all came from the United States, Italy and Spain. PBMCs, B-cell-depleted T cells, or T cells were the source of the cDNA or gDNA that made up the material.

Recruits, aged about 18 to 100 years, lived in around 24 US areas. Cohort 3 recovered donors had two negative PCRs, clearance, or symptom resolution. The method was immunoSEQ multiplex PCR; TCRdb's version includes in-frame clones alone and lacks a portion of them. The sample has 210,000 or so clones; around nine tenths are singletons. The sample holds one count of this clone. The V gene's germline CDR1 is SGHRS and CDR2 YFSETQ. Trimming took off 0 bases at V and 7 bases at J, with 31 bases between the two ends. This CDR3 has 20 amino acids. The sample was PBMCs or T cells enriched from blood (not recorded which). This chain joins TRBV5-1 and TRBJ1-1; tentative D call: TRBD1 (5 bases). This sequence originates from a man aged 25 to 40 who had recovered from COVID-19. This CDR3 is CASSLVGPSLSGRDTYEAFF. For the CDR3, the DNA is TGCGCCAGCAGCTTGGTAGGCCCCAGCTTATCAGGGCGAGATACCTATGAAGCTTTCTTT.